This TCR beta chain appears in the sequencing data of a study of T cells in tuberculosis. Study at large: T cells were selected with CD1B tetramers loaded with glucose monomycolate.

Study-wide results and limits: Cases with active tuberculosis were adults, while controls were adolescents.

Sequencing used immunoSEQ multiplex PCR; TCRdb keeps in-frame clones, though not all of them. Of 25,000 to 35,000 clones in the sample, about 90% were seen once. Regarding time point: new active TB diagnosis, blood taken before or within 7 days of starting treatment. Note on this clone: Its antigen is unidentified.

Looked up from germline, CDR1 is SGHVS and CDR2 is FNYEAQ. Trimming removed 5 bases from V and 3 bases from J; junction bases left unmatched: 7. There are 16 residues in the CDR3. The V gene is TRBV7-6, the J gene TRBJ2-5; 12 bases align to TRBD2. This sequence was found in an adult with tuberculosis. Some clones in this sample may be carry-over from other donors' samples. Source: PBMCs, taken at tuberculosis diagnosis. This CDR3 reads CASSPRTSGAKETQYF. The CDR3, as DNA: TGTGCCAGCAGCCCGAGGACTAGCGGGGCAAAAGAGACCCAGTACTTC.